The entry below describes one T cell receptor beta chain. Its matching antigen is unknown. The trim removed 7 bases at V and 7 bases at J, leaving 16 bases unmatched. The CDR3 extends over 15 amino acids. A second PCR of about 6 to 12 cycles used a sample-barcoded 5' primer and a J-beta primer mix. TCRdb processed the 5' RACE reads anew with MiXCR; each CDR3 protein has one entry. The repertoire holds under 850,000 distinct CDR3 sequences, with under 40% as singletons. The sample, 7.5 to 10 milliliters of peripheral blood, was drawn from each donor. Researchers isolated at least 6 million PBMCs per sample. The sample is drawn from a study of blood T cells in healthy people across ages. General study findings and limits: The study lacked donor CMV status, which possibly confounded expanded clonotype changes. While age rose, TCR beta diversity per million T cells dropped in a roughly linear way.

Input material: blood. V usage is TRBV12-3 or TRBV12-4 and J usage is TRBJ2-7; 7 nucleotides match TRBD1. The clonotype comes from a man between 18 and 29 years old in good health. CDR3 residues: CASTWSDRPYNEQYF. The CDR3 coding sequence is TGTGCCAGCACCTGGTCGGACAGGCCCTACAATGAGCAGTACTTC.